A single sample is the source of the 26 T cell receptor beta chains below, sequenced in a study of blood T cell repertoires in COVID-19. Some clones are missing from TCRdb's copy, which holds only in-frame ones; the method was immunoSEQ multiplex PCR. The top ten clones hold approximately 6.4% of a sample with some 45,000 clones, 91% of them seen once. Sequencing was done on a sample of peripheral blood. These receptors originate from a man in his 70s with active COVID-19.

The sample holds one count of this clone. V and J are TRBV11-3 and TRBJ2-1; possible D gene TRBD2, 6 bases. The CDR3 runs to 12 residues. V shed 1 base and J shed 10 bases, with 8 bases lying between them. CDR1 is SGHNT and CDR2 is YENEEA in the germline V gene. The CDR3 reads CASSLAGGEQFF. The CDR3 nucleotides read TGTGCCAGCAGCTTAGCTGGAGGGGAGCAGTTCTTC.

This clone was seen only a few times. V gene TRBV5-7 combines with J gene TRBJ1-2; D is perhaps TRBD1 (6 bases). TRBV5-7 has ORF status, its function being uncertain. The V end lost 3 bases, the J end lost 7 bases, and 7 bases lay between the germline ends. The length of the CDR3 is 11 residues. CDR3: CASSSRGGYTF. In DNA, the CDR3 is TGTGCCAGCAGCTCCAGGGGTGGCTACACCTTC.

The J gene is TRBJ2-5, the V gene TRBV18; TRBD2 aligns across 7 bases. The CDR3 runs to 15 residues. Per germline, CDR1 KGHSH and CDR2 LQKENI. The ends lost 0 bases at V and 2 bases at J; junction bases unmatched: 3. The CDR3 nucleotides read TGTGCCAGCTCACCACCGCTAGCGGCTCAAGAGACCCAGTACTTC. As protein: CASSPPLAAQETQYF. Full variable domain (outside the CDR3, taken from reference TRBV18 and TRBJ2-5): NAGVMQNPRHLVRRRGQEARLRCSPMKGHSHVYWYRQLPEEGLKFMVYLQKENIIDESGMPKERFSAEFPKEGPSILRIQQVVRGDSAAYFCASSPPLAAQETQYFGPGTRLLVL.

V and J are TRBV5-1 and TRBJ2-1, with TRBD1 matching over 7 bases. CDR3 size: 13 residues. CDR1 and CDR2 (germline): SGHRS, YFSETQ. With 2 bases clipped from V and 6 bases from J, the junction kept 2 bases outside the gene matches. The CDR3 loop reads CASSFRGFNEQFF. The CDR3 DNA sequence: TGCGCCAGCAGCTTCAGGGGGTTCAATGAGCAGTTCTTC.

V usage is TRBV5-1 and J usage is TRBJ1-1; D is uncertain. This CDR3 is 13 amino acids long. Germline V gene data show CDR1 as SGHRS and CDR2 as YFSETQ. The ends were cut back, 1 base at V and 1 base at J, with 5 bases in the middle. The CDR3, as DNA: TGCGCCAGCAGCTTGCCAGGGAACACTGAAGCTTTCTTT. This translates into CASSLPGNTEAFF.

This rearrangement joins TRBV5-4 to TRBJ2-5; D unresolved. Per the germline V gene, CDR1 is SGHNT and CDR2 is YYREEE (reference sequence). This CDR3 has 15 amino acids. Trimming left V 1 base short and J 2 bases short, with 12 bases between. In DNA, the CDR3 is TGTGCCAGCAGCTTGTTTTCCCGTAAACAAGAGACCCAGTACTTC. The encoded protein is CASSLFSRKQETQYF.

This clone was observed once. The chain uses TRBV7-9 and TRBJ2-7, with a tentative D call TRBD1 (6 bases). The CDR3 is 13 amino acids. Germline CDR1 reads SEHNR; CDR2 reads FQNEAQ (reference sequence). Trimming removed 3 bases from V and 2 bases from J, with 8 bases in between. CDR3 coding DNA: TGTGCCAGCAGCTTTCAGGGGCCCTACGAGCAGTACTTC. This codes for CASSFQGPYEQYF. Full variable domain (rest looked up from reference TRBV7-9 and TRBJ2-7): DTGVSQNPRHKITKRGQNVTFRCDPISEHNRLYWYRQTLGQGPEFLTYFQNEAQLEKSRLLSDRFSAERPKGSFSTLEIQRTEQGDSAMYLCASSFQGPYEQYFGPGTRLTVT.

The chain combines TRBV28 with TRBJ2-7; 9 nucleotides match TRBD2. V trimming: 7 bases; J trimming: 4 bases; junction bases outside the gene matches: 14. The CDR3 is 16 amino acids. Germline V gives CDR1 MDHEN, CDR2 SYDVKM. The CDR3 DNA sequence: TGTGCCAGCATCACCCCGGGGCGGGGGGGCTCGTACGAGCAGTACTTC. This codes for CASITPGRGGSYEQYF.

The genes are TRBV7-6 and TRBJ2-1, with 9 bases aligning to TRBD1. Germline lookup yields CDR1 SGHVS and CDR2 FNYEAQ. The CDR3 contains 16 residues. The V and J ends lost 3 bases and 7 bases, in that order; junction bases with no gene match: 10. CDR3 nucleotide sequence: TGTGCCAGCAGCTTGCGGACCGGGACAGGGTTGAATGAGCAGTTCTTC. Its protein product is CASSLRTGTGLNEQFF.

The V call is TRBV6-1, the J call TRBJ1-6; maybe TRBD1 (6 bases). In germline, CDR1 is MNHNS, CDR2 SASEGT. Trimming took 2 bases from V and 7 from J, leaving 9 bases between them. This CDR3 spans 14 amino acids. CDR3 region: CASSEQGSNSPLHF. Here the CDR3 DNA reads TGTGCCAGCAGTGAACAGGGGAGCAATTCACCCCTCCACTTT.

The J gene is TRBJ1-5, the V gene TRBV24-1; no reliable D call. CDR3 length equals 13 residues. CDR1 and CDR2 from the germline V gene are KGHDR and SFDVKD. Between the trimmed V and J ends, which lost 12 bases and 5 bases, there was a span of 16 bases. In DNA, the CDR3 is TGTGCCTCTGCGCGGGGTTCCTATCAGCCCCAGCATTTT. Its protein product is CASARGSYQPQHF.

The chain joins TRBV19 to TRBJ2-6; a possible D gene is TRBD2 (5 bases). CDR3 length: 15 residues. The V and J ends lost 1 base and 3 bases respectively, with 7 bases between them. From germline, CDR1 is LNHDA and CDR2 SQIVND (reference sequence). Here the CDR3 reads CASSIAGYGANVLTF. The CDR3, as DNA: TGTGCCAGTAGTATAGCGGGATATGGGGCCAACGTCCTGACTTTC.

As DNA, the CDR3 is TGTGCCAGCAGTTTATCGACGCGGGGGAGATACGGCTACACCTTC. Amino acids: CASSLSTRGRYGYTF. This chain connects TRBV27 to TRBJ1-2; TRBD1 might be the D (5 bases). The CDR3 totals 15 residues. Per the germline V gene, CDR1 is MNHEY and CDR2 is SMNVEV (reference sequence). The ends were cut back, 0 bases at V and 8 bases at J, with 16 bases in the middle.

The chain employs TRBV6-5 and TRBJ2-3; 13 bases match TRBD2. Germline lookup yields CDR1 MNHEY and CDR2 SVGAGI. The CDR3 loop spans 14 amino acids. V shed 6 bases, J shed 6 bases, and the junction held 3 bases outside the gene matches. In nucleotides, the CDR3 is TGTGCCAGCAGCAAGACTAGCGGGGGGGATACGCAGTATTTT. Translating it yields CASSKTSGGDTQYF.

The chain recombines TRBV7-9 with TRBJ1-6, with TRBD1 as a possible D gene (6 bases). Germline V CDR1 and CDR2: SEHNR, FQNEAQ (reference sequence). Trimming removed 5 bases from V and 1 base from J, with 24 bases in between. This CDR3 contains 20 residues. The CDR3 loop is CASSRDRAGGQGSYNSPLHF. In DNA, the CDR3 is TGTGCCAGCAGCAGGGACCGGGCCGGGGGGCAGGGGTCCTATAATTCACCCCTCCACTTT.

J is TRBJ1-2 and V is TRBV6-5; 8 bases line up with TRBD1. Germline assignment: CDR1 MNHEY and CDR2 SVGAGI. The CDR3 runs 13 residues. After removal of 6 bases from V and 6 bases from J, the junction contained 6 bases not matched to a gene. CDR3 nucleotides: TGTGCCAGCAGCCTGACAGGGGCCAATGGCTACACCTTC. Amino acids: CASSLTGANGYTF.

The rearrangement links TRBV6-2 or TRBV6-3 to TRBJ1-6, with 7 bases aligning to TRBD1. Germline assignment: CDR1 MNHEY and CDR2 SVGEGT. This CDR3 contains 15 residues. V was pared by 5 bases and J by 3 bases, with 4 bases of the junction left unmatched. The CDR3 loop reads CASSRRQGYNSPLHF. The CDR3 region has the DNA TGTGCCAGCAGTAGACGACAGGGCTATAATTCACCCCTCCACTTT.

The rearrangement uses TRBV7-3 and TRBJ2-3, with TRBD2 identical over 10 bases. Germline loops: CDR1 SGHTA, CDR2 FQGTGA. V lost 5 bases, J lost 2 bases, and 4 bases stayed unmatched. The CDR3 has 15 amino acids. CDR3 region: CASSPGLAATDTQYF. CDR3 bases: TGTGCCAGCAGCCCTGGACTAGCGGCCACAGATACGCAGTATTTT.

The J gene is TRBJ1-4, the V gene TRBV30; possible D gene TRBD1, 5 bases. V shed 7 bases and J shed 0 bases, with 15 bases lying between them. CDR1 is GTSNPN and CDR2 is SVGIG in the germline V gene (reference sequence). This CDR3 contains 15 residues. CDR3 sequence reads: CAYRLQVATNEKLFF. CDR3 bases: TGTGCCTATCGCCTACAGGTCGCAACTAATGAAAAACTGTTTTTT.

The rearrangement joins TRBV4-1 to TRBJ2-1, with no clear D. Trimming removed 0 bases at V and 0 bases at J, with 12 bases between. Germline lookup yields CDR1 MGHRA and CDR2 YSYEKL. This CDR3 has 17 amino acids. The CDR3 coding sequence is TGCGCCAGCAGCCAAGACGGAGCGCCACTCTCCTACAATGAGCAGTTCTTC. Translating it yields CASSQDGAPLSYNEQFF.

The rearrangement joins TRBV19 to TRBJ1-3, with unresolved D. The germline CDR1 and CDR2 sequences are LNHDA and SQIVND (reference sequence). CDR3 length: 16 residues. Trimming removed 7 bases at V and 1 base at J, with 17 bases between. For the CDR3, the DNA is TGTGCCAGTATGGACTGGGGAGACGCTTCTGGAAACACCATATATTTT. This codes for CASMDWGDASGNTIYF.

This rearrangement joins TRBV4-1 to TRBJ2-1; 7 nucleotides align to TRBD2. The CDR3 is made up of 16 amino acids. The J segment lost 0 bases and the V segment lost 5 bases, leaving 7 bases of the junction unmatched. Per germline, CDR1 MGHRA and CDR2 YSYEKL. The CDR3 is CASSFGTTVSYNEQFF. The CDR3 DNA is TGCGCCAGCAGCTTCGGGACTACTGTCTCCTACAATGAGCAGTTCTTC.

The rearrangement links TRBV3-1 (or the pseudogene TRBV3-2) to TRBJ2-1; 8 bases align to TRBD2. V gave up 0 bases and J gave up 6 bases; unmatched junction bases: 10. This CDR3 has 17 amino acids. Germline V gene sequence: CDR1 LGHDT, CDR2 YNNKEL (reference sequence). The CDR3 DNA is TGTGCCAGCAGCCAAGATAGGGGGACTAGTCTACTCAATGAGCAGTTCTTC. Translated, it gives CASSQDRGTSLLNEQFF.

This sequence joins TRBV19 and TRBJ2-5; D unclear. This CDR3 has 18 amino acids. From germline, CDR1 is LNHDA and CDR2 SQIVND (reference sequence). Between the trimmed V and J ends, which lost 1 base and 3 bases, there was a span of 21 bases. This chain's CDR3 is CASSIVDGLPSGKETQYF. Written as DNA, the CDR3 is TGTGCCAGTAGTATAGTTGACGGGTTGCCTTCTGGAAAAGAGACCCAGTACTTC.

This rearrangement joins TRBV30 to TRBJ2-2, with D possibly TRBD2 on 5 matching bases. The CDR3 extends over 15 amino acids. Germline V gives CDR1 GTSNPN, CDR2 SVGIG (reference sequence). CDR3 in amino acids: CSSSKGATNTGELFF. The CDR3 DNA sequence: TGTTCGAGTAGCAAGGGAGCGACGAACACCGGGGAGCTGTTTTTT.

This clone occurred a few times. V is TRBV18 and J is TRBJ2-7, with D perhaps TRBD2 (7 bases). The CDR3 runs to 14 residues. Looked up from germline, CDR1 is KGHSH and CDR2 is LQKENI. With 2 bases removed from V and 2 bases from J, the gap between germline ends came to 10 bases. As DNA, the CDR3 is TGTGCCAGCTCACCAGGGGGGGCGACCTACGAGCAGTACTTC. Protein sequence: CASSPGGATYEQYF.